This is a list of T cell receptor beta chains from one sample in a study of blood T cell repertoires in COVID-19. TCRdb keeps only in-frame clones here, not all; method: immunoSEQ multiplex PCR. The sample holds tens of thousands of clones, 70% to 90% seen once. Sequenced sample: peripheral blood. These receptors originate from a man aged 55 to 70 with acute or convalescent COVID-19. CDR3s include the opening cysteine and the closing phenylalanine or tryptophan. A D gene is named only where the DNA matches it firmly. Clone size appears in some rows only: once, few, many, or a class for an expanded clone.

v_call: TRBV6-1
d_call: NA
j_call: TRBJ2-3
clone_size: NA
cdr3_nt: TGTGCCAGCAGTGAATTCCGGGTAGGAGATACGCAGTATTTT
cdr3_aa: CASSEFRVGDTQYF

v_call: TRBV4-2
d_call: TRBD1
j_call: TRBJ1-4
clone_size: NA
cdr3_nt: TGTGCCAGCAGCCCCCGACAGGGAACAACTAATGAAAAACTGTTTTTT
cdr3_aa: CASSPRQGTTNEKLFF

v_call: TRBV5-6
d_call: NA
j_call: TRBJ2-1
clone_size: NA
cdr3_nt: TGTGCCAGCAGCTTGGTAGGAGCCTACAATGAGCAGTTCTTC
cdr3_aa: CASSLVGAYNEQFF

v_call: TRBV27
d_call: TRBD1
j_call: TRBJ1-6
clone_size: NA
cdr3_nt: TGTGCCAGCAGTTTCCTGGACAGGGAAGGCTCACCCCTCCACTTT
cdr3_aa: CASSFLDREGSPLHF

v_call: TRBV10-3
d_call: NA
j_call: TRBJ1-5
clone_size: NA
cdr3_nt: TGTGCCCCCTCAGGTGGTCAGCCCCAGCATTTT
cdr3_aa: CAPSGGQPQHF

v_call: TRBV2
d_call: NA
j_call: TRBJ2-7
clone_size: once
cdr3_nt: TGTGCCAGCAGGATCGGAGGGAGCTCCTACGAGCAGTACTTC
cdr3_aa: CASRIGGSSYEQYF

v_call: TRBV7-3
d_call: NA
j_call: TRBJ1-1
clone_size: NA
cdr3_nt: TGTGCCAGCAGCTTAAATGCAGTGAACACTGAAGCTTTCTTT
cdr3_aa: CASSLNAVNTEAFF

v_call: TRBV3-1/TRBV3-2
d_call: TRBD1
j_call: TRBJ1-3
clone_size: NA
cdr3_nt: TGTGCCAGCAGCCAAGGGGTCTCAAGGGGGCTAACATATTTT
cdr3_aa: CASSQGVSRGLTYF

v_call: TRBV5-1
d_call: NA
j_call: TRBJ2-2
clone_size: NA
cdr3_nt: TGCGCCAGCAGCTCCTACAGCCCCGGGGAGCTGTTTTTT
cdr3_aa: CASSSYSPGELFF

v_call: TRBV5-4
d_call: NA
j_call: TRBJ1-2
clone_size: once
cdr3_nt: TGTGCCAGCAGCTTGGAAGGGGCCGCAACGTATGGCTACACCTTC
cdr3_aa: CASSLEGAATYGYTF

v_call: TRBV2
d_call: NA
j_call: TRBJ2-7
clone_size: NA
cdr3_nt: TGTGCCAGCAGGGAAACAGGGCAGGACGAGCAGTACTTC
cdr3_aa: CASRETGQDEQYF

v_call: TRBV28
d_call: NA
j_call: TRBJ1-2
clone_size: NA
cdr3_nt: TGTGCCAGCAGTTTAGGGGGGGCAGCGGTTTACTATGGCTACACCTTC
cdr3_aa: CASSLGGAAVYYGYTF

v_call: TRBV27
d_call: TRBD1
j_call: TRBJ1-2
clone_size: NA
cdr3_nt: TGTGCCAGCAGTTTATGGGGACAGGGGTCTGGCTACACCTTC
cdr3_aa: CASSLWGQGSGYTF

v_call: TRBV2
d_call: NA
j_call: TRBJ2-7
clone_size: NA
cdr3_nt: TGTGCCAGCACCATGAGGGGGAGTTCCTACGAGCAGTACTTC
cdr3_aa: CASTMRGSSYEQYF

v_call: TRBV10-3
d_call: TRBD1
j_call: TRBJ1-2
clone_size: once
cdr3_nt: TGTGCCATCAGTTGGGGACAGGGTGCCTATGGCTACACCTTC
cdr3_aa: CAISWGQGAYGYTF

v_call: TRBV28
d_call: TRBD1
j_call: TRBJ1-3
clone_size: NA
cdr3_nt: TGTGCCAGCAGTGGCCTACCGGGACAGGGGTTGTTAACTGGAAACACCATATATTTT
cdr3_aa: CASSGLPGQGLLTGNTIYF

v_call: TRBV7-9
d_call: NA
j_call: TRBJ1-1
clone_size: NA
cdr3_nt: TGTGCCAGCAGCTGGGGAGGGGCCCCAAACACTGAAGCTTTCTTT
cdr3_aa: CASSWGGAPNTEAFF

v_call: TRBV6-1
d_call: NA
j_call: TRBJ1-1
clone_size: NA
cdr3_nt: TGTGCCAGCAGTGACGGGAGGATAGGGAACACTGAAGCTTTCTTT
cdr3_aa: CASSDGRIGNTEAFF

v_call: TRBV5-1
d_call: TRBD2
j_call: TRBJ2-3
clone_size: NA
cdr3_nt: TGCGCCAGCCGCCCCGATAGCGGGAGAGGCCCAGATACGCAGTATTTT
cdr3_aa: CASRPDSGRGPDTQYF

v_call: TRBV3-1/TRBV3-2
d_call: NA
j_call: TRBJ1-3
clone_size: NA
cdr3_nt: TGTGCCAGCAGCCAAGCCCGGAACACCATATATTTT
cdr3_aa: CASSQARNTIYF

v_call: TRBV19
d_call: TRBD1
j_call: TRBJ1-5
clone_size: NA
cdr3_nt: TGTGCCAGTACTCCCCCGGGACAGCTTGGCAATCAGCCCCAGCATTTT
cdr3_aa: CASTPPGQLGNQPQHF

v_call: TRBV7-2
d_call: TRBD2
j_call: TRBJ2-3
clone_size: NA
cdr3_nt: TGTGCCAGCAGCTCGAACAGCGGGAGATCGGGAGATACGCAGTATTTT
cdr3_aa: CASSSNSGRSGDTQYF

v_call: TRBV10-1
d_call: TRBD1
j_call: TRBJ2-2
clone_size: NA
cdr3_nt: TGCGCCAGCAGTCAAAACAGGGGTGGAACCGGGGAGCTGTTTTTT
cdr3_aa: CASSQNRGGTGELFF

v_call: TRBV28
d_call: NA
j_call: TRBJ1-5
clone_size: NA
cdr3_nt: TGTGCCAGCAGTTTAACCCGGGATGCAGCTAGCAATCAGCCCCAGCATTTT
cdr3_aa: CASSLTRDAASNQPQHF

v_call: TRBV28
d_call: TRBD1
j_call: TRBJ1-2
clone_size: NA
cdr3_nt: TGTGCCACCATCCGGGGACAGACGAACTATGGCTACACCTTC
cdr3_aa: CATIRGQTNYGYTF

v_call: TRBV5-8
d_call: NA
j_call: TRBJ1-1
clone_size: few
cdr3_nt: TGTGCCAGCAGCTTGAGCCGTAACACTGAAGCTTTCTTT
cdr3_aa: CASSLSRNTEAFF

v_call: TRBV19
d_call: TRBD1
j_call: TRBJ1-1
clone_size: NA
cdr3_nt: TGTGCCAGTAGTCCCCGGGACAGGGTGAACACTGAAGCTTTCTTT
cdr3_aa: CASSPRDRVNTEAFF